Here is one T cell receptor (beta chain) with its context. The data stem from a study of T cells after yellow fever vaccination. Looking at the study overall: The authors prepared low-cell-number fractions using SMART-Seq v4 Ultra Low Input.

TCRdb called the 5' RACE reads again in MiXCR, with one record for every CDR3 protein. Of fewer than 650,000 distinct CDR3 sequences listed, less than 25% are singletons. This clonotype was sampled from a man younger than 35 who received the YFV17D yellow fever vaccine. The sequencing here drew on PBMCs, taken roughly 23 days after the first yellow fever vaccination.

The CDR3 loop reads CASSGPLETDTQYF. In DNA form, the CDR3 reads TGTGCCAGCAGCGGGCCGCTTGAGACAGATACGCAGTATTTT. The chain links TRBV9 to TRBJ2-3, with no clear D. Germline V gene data show CDR1 as SGDLS and CDR2 as YYNGEE. Trimming removed 3 bases at V and 3 bases at J, with 11 bases between. The CDR3 has 14 residues.